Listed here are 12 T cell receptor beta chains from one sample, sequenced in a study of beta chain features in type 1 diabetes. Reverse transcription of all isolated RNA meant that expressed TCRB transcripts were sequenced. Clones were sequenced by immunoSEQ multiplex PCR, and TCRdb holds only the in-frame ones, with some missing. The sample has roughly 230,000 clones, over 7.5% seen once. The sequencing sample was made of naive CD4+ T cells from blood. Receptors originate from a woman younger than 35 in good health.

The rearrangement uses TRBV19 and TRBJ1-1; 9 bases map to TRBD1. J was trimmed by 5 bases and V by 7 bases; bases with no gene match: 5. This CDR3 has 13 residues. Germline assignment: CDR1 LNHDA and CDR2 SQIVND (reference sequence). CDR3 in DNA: TGTGCCAGTATGGGACAGGGCTCGACTGAAGCTTTCTTT. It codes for CASMGQGSTEAFF. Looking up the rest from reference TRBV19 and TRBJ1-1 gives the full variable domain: DGGITQSPKYLFRKEGQNVTLSCEQNLNHDAMYWYRQDPGQGLRLIYYSQIVNDFQKGDIAEGYSVSREKKESFPLTVTSAQKNPTAFYLCASMGQGSTEAFFGQGTRLTVV.

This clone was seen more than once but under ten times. DNA for the CDR3: TGTGCTAGTGGTTCTCGGACCGGGACTAGCGCCTACAATGAGCAGTTCTTC. It translates to CASGSRTGTSAYNEQFF. The rearrangement links TRBV12-5 to TRBJ2-1; 10 nucleotides match TRBD2. The length of the CDR3 is 17 residues. V lost 4 bases to trimming and J lost 2 bases; unmatched junction nucleotides: 8. Germline lookup yields CDR1 LGHNT and CDR2 FRNRAP. Combining the CDR3 with reference TRBV12-5 and TRBJ2-1 gives the whole variable domain DARVTQTPRHKVTEMGQEVTMRCQPILGHNTVFWYRQTMMQGLELLAYFRNRAPLDDSGMPKDRFSAEMPDATLATLKIQPSEPRDSAVYFCASGSRTGTSAYNEQFFGPGTRLTVL.

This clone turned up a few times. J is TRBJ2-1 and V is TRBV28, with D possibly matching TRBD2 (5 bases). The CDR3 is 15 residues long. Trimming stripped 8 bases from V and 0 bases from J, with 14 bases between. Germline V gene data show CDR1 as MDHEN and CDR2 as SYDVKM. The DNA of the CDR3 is TGTGCCAGCGGGGTAGCGTCTAGCTCCTACAATGAGCAGTTCTTC. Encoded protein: CASGVASSSYNEQFF.

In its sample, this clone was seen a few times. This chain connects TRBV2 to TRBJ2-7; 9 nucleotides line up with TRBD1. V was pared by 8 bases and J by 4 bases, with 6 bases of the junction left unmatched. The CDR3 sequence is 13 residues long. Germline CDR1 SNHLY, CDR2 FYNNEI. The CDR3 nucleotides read TGTGCCAGCCACCGGGACAGGGCGTACGAGCAGTACTTC. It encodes CASHRDRAYEQYF.

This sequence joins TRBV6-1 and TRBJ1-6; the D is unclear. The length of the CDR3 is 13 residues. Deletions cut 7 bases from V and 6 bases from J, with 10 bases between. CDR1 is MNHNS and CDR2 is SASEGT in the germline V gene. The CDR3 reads CASNGEINSPLHF. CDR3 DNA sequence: TGTGCCAGCAACGGTGAAATTAATTCACCCCTCCACTTT.

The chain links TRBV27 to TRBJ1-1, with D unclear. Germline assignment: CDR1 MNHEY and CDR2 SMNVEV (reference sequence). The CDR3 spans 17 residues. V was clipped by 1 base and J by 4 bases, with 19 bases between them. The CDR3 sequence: CASSLWFQIGSGTEAFF. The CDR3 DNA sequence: TGTGCCAGCAGTTTATGGTTCCAGATAGGGAGTGGCACTGAAGCTTTCTTT.

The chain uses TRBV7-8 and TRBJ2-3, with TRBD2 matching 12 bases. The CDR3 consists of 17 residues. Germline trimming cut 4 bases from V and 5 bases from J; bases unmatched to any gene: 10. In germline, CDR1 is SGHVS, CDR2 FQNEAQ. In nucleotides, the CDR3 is TGTGCCAGCAGCTCGATTACTAGCGGGAGGTTTCGAGATACGCAGTATTTT. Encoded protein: CASSSITSGRFRDTQYF. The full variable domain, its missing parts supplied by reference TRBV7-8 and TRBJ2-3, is GAGVSQSPRYKVAKRGQDVALRCDPISGHVSLFWYQQALGQGPEFLTYFQNEAQLDKSGLPSDRFFAERPEGSVSTLKIQRTQQEDSAVYLCASSSITSGRFRDTQYFGPGTRLTVL.

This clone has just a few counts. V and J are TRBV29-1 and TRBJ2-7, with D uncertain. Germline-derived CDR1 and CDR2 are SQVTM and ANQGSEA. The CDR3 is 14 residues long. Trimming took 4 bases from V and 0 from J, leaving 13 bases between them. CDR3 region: CSVAVGRSSYEQYF. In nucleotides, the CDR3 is TGCAGCGTTGCTGTCGGCCGGAGCTCCTACGAGCAGTACTTC.

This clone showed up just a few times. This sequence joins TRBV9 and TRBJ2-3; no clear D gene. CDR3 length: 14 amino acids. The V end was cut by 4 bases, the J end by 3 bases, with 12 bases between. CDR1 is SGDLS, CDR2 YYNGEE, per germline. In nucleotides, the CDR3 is TGTGCCAGCAGCCCCATGTGGGCGACAGATACGCAGTATTTT. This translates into CASSPMWATDTQYF. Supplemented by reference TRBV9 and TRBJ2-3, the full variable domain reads DSGVTQTPKHLITATGQRVTLRCSPRSGDLSVYWYQQSLDQGLQFLIQYYNGEERAKGNILERFSAQQFPDLHSELNLSSLELGDSALYFCASSPMWATDTQYFGPGTRLTVL.

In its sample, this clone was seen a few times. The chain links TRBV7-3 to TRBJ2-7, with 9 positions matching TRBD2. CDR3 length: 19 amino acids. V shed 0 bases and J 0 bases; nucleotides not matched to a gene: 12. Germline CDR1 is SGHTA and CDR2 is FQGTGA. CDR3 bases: TGTGCCAGCAGCTTAACGGGGTCGCCTAGCGGGGTCTACTCCTACGAGCAGTACTTC. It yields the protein CASSLTGSPSGVYSYEQYF.

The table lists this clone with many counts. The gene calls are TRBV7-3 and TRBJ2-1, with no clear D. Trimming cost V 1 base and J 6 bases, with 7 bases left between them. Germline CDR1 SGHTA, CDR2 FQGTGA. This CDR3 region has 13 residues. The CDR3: CASSLNSFNEQFF. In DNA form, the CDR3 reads TGTGCCAGCAGCTTAAACTCGTTCAATGAGCAGTTCTTC.

The CDR3 here is CAWKKGTSGGAWEQYF. The CDR3 DNA follows: TGTGCCTGGAAGAAAGGGACTAGCGGGGGGGCCTGGGAGCAGTACTTC. The chain has TRBV30 and TRBJ2-7, with 16 bases aligning to TRBD2. CDR1 and CDR2 from the germline V gene are GTSNPN and SVGIG (reference sequence). The CDR3 runs to 16 residues. The junction had 10 bases not matched to a gene; V was cut back by 4 bases and J by 7 bases.